The sequence of this T cell receptor (beta chain) was determined in a study of OX40 agonist ivuxolimab in advanced cancers. About the full investigation: Ivuxolimab was a fully human IgG2 agonistic monoclonal antibody targeting the costimulatory receptor OX40 (CD134). The purpose of peripheral TCRbeta sequencing was to test whether ivuxolimab changed TCR sequence diversity and led to clonal T-cell expansion. Three dose-escalation patients achieved partial responses, one with hepatocellular carcinoma and two with cutaneous melanoma. Prior anti-PD-1, anti-PD-L1 or anti-CTLA-4 therapy was permitted, and checkpoint inhibitors had been received by less than 45% of dose-escalation patients. In the dose-escalation cohort, around four fifths of patients were male, and the mean age was about 55 years, with a range of 23 to 79. The monotherapy dose-escalation portion (N ≈ 55 patients) of the phase I ivuxolimab trial is reported in the paper. Intravenous ivuxolimab was administered to patients every 2 weeks at six dose levels: 0.01, 0.1, 0.3, 1.5, 3 and 10 mg/kg. Of the roughly 51 dose-escalation patients, hepatocellular carcinoma was present in approximately 20, melanoma in some 15, renal cell carcinoma in 9 and head and neck cancer in 9. What the research found in general, with its limitations: Low levels of normalized T-cell clonal expansion were also seen in some patients who did not respond. Clonal expansion of both CD4+ and CD8+ blood T cells was observed from baseline to week 6 at doses 0.1 to 3.0 mg/kg. Partial responders in the 0.1-3.0 mg/kg groups had among the lowest normalized peripheral clonal expansion, especially among CD8+ T cells. Antigen specificity was not determined for the clonally expanded peripheral T cells. After ivuxolimab, more expanded clones were found on average in CD8+ T cells than in CD4+ T cells.

The trial excluded patients who had a history of autoimmune disease or who were on systemic immunosuppression. Peripheral blood for TCR sequencing was collected from all dose cohorts at baseline, on cycle 4 day 1, and on cycle 7 day 1. Samples were obtained from an open-label, multicenter, first-in-human phase I dose-escalation trial of ivuxolimab. Adults with locally advanced or metastatic melanoma, renal cell carcinoma, hepatocellular carcinoma or head and neck squamous cell carcinoma were enrolled in the trial. Before TCR sequencing, CD4+ T cells and CD8+ T cells from peripheral blood were sorted into separate populations. A remark on this clone: No antigen is known for it. Qualities for individual bases were not recorded, and no much larger clone is one base off.

Genomic DNA was isolated from the sorted cells so that the TCRbeta CDR3 region could be sequenced. TCRbeta CDR3 regions were sequenced using the immunoSEQ Assay. TCRdb holds this immuneACCESS table with in-frame rearrangements only. Some clones are missing; in checked studies, unresolved V genes explain under half, and the rest has no known cause. The sample table records around 84,000 clones; roughly 94% of these occur just once. The ten largest make up approximately 11% of the sample. Via the germline V gene, CDR1 is MDHEN and CDR2 SYDVKM. The cysteine opens and the phenylalanine closes a CDR3 of 16 amino acids. The CDR3 DNA has 48 bases and is translated from base 1. V lost 5 bases and J lost 5 bases; the stretch between them is 21 bases long.

This TCR was sampled from an adult with an advanced solid tumor such as melanoma, head and neck, liver or kidney cancer. The chain couples TRBV28 to TRBJ2-5; the D segment cannot be called with confidence. The sequencing here drew on CD4+ or CD8+ T cells sorted from blood, taken in a trial of the OX40 agonist ivuxolimab. The nucleotide sequence reads TGTGCCAGCAGTACCCGCTCCGGGCCAGAGGTTGAGACCCAGTACTTC. It specifies CASSTRSGPEVETQYF.